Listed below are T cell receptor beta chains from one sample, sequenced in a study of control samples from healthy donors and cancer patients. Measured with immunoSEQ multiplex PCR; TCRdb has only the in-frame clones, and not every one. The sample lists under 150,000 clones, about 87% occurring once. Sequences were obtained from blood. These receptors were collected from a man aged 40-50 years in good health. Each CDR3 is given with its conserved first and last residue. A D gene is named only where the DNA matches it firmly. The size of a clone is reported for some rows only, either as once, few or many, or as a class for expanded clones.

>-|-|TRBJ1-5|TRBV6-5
TGTGCCAGCAGCGGAGGTTCTCGGGGCAATCAGCCCCAGCATTTT
CASSGGSRGNQPQHF
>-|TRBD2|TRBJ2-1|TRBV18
TGTGCCAGCTCATATGGACTAGCGGGGGGGCCGGATGAGCAGTTCTTC
CASSYGLAGGPDEQFF
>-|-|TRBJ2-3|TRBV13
TGTGCCAGCAGCGACCTAGTAGGGGGTAGCACAGATACGCAGTATTTT
CASSDLVGGSTDTQYF
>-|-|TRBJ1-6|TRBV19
TGTGCCAGTAGTATGAATTCACCCCTCCACTTT
CASSMNSPLHF
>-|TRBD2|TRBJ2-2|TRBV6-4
TGTGCCAAGGGGACTAGCGGGGGGGTTAACACCGGGGAGCTGTTTTTT
CAKGTSGGVNTGELFF
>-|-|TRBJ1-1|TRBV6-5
TGTGCCAGCAGTTCCATCGGACGGACCAACACTGAAGCTTTCTTT
CASSSIGRTNTEAFF
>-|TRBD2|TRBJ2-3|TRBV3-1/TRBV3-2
TGTGCCAGCAGCCCTGTTCCGGGACTAGCGGACACAGATACGCAGTATTTT
CASSPVPGLADTDTQYF
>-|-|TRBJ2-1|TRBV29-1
TGCAGCGCACGTAAGAGCTCCTACAATGAGCAGTTCTTC
CSARKSSYNEQFF
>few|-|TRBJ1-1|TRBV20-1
TGCAGTGCCTATTCGAACACTGAAGCTTTCTTT
CSAYSNTEAFF
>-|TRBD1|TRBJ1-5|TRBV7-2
TGTGCCAGCAGCTCACAGGGGGTGGGTCAGCCCCAGCATTTT
CASSSQGVGQPQHF
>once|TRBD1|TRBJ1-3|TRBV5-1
TGCGCCAGCAGCCCGGGACAGGGAGGAAACACCATATATTTT
CASSPGQGGNTIYF
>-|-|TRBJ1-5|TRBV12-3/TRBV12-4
TGTGCCAGCAGTCGTTGGGATCAGCCCCAGCATTTT
CASSRWDQPQHF
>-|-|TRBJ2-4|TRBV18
TGTGCCAGCTCACCACGGGTCAGGGAGGACATTCAGTACTTC
CASSPRVREDIQYF
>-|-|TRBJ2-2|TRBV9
TGTGCCAGCAGCGTAGATGATAGGAACACCGGGGAGCTGTTTTTT
CASSVDDRNTGELFF
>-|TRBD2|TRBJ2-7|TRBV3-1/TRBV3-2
TGTGCCAGCAGCAACAGGGCGGGGGGGCGGAACGAGCAGTACTTC
CASSNRAGGRNEQYF
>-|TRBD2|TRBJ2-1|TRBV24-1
TGTGCCACCAGTGACTTCGGGGGGGGGCGCAATGAGCAGTTCTTC
CATSDFGGGRNEQFF
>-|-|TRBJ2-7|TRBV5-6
TGTGCCAGCAGCTTGTGGGTCAGGGTCGTCGGCGAGCAGTACTTC
CASSLWVRVVGEQYF
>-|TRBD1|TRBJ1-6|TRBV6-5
TGTGCCAGCAGTTCTCCGGGACAGAGTATTTATTCACCCCTCCACTTT
CASSSPGQSIYSPLHF
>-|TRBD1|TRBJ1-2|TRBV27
TGTGCCAGCAGTAGCCACAGGGGGCTCGATGGCTACACCTTC
CASSSHRGLDGYTF
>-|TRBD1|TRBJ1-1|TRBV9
TGTGCCAGCAGCGTAGATCCCCGGACAGGGGTTGAAGCTTTCTTT
CASSVDPRTGVEAFF
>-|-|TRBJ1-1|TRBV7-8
TGTGCCAGCAGCTTAGTCGGCAGGGGATATTTGAACACTGAAGCTTTCTTT
CASSLVGRGYLNTEAFF
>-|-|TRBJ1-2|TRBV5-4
TGTGCCAGCAGCCGTCTGGACAAACGGATGGTCGGCTACACCTTC
CASSRLDKRMVGYTF
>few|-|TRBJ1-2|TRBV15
TGTGCCACCAGCCCCCGACAAGGGGATGGCTACACCTTC
CATSPRQGDGYTF
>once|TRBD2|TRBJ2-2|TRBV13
TGTGCCAGCAGCTGGAGACTAGCGGGGGGTAACACCGGGGAGCTGTTTTTT
CASSWRLAGGNTGELFF
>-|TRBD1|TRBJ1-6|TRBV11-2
TGTGCCAGCAGCCCATGGACAGGGGATAATTCACCCCTCCACTTT
CASSPWTGDNSPLHF
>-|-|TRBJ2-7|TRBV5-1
TGCGCCAGCACCATCGGAGGGGGAGGAAACGAGCAGTACTTC
CASTIGGGGNEQYF
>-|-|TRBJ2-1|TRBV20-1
TGCAGTGGAGGGACTGCCGGGGAGCAGTTCTTC
CSGGTAGEQFF
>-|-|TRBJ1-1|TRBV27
TGTGCCAGCAGTCCCCACACCTCAGAGAACACTGAAGCTTTCTTT
CASSPHTSENTEAFF
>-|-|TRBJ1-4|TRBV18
TGTGCCAGCTCACCGGGTCTAATAGGAAAACTGTTTTTT
CASSPGLIGKLFF
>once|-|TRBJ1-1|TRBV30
TGTGCCTGGAGCCTCCCGTACACTGAAGCTTTCTTT
CAWSLPYTEAFF
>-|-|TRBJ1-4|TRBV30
TGTGCCTGGAGTGTTTTGGAAAAACTGTTTTTT
CAWSVLEKLFF
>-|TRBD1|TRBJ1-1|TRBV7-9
TGTGCCAGCAGCTTATGGATCACAGGGGGCACTGAAGCTTTCTTT
CASSLWITGGTEAFF
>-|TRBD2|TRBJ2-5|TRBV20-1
TGCAGTGCTAGTCGCCTAGCGGGGGGGCTGGAGACCCAGTACTTC
CSASRLAGGLETQYF
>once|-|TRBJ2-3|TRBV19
TGTGCCAGTAGTATGGTCCCCCTGTCTAGCACAGATACGCAGTATTTT
CASSMVPLSSTDTQYF
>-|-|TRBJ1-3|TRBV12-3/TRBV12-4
TGTGCCAGCAGTTTAGAGGTGGGCACCATATATTTT
CASSLEVGTIYF
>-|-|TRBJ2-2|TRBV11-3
TGTGCCAGCAGCTTATTGGGGCTGGGGGAGCTGTTTTTT
CASSLLGLGELFF
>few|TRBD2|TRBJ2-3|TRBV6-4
TGTGCCAGCAGTGACTCTACGGGGGGAGGAGCAGATACGCAGTATTTT
CASSDSTGGGADTQYF
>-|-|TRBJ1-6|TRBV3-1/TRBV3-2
TGTGCCAGCAGCCGGGGCGATTCACCCCTCCACTTT
CASSRGDSPLHF
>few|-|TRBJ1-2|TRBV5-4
TGTGCCAGCAGATGGTGGGGAAACTATGGCTACACCTTC
CASRWWGNYGYTF
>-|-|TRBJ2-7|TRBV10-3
TGTGCCATCAAAAGCGAGTGGCAGGGTAAGGGCGAGCAGTACTTC
CAIKSEWQGKGEQYF